The entry below describes one TCR beta chain. Antigen unknown. This record belongs to a study of vaccination effects on CD4 cells after COVID-19. For the study at large: Post-vaccine samples followed the second dose by a median of 72 days.

Trimming removed 0 bases at V and 0 bases at J, with 9 bases between. This CDR3 has 16 amino acids. The germline gives CDR1 LGHDT, CDR2 YNNKEL (reference sequence). Study-wide results and caveats: Whether induced by infection or by vaccine, clones showed marked clonal contraction late after vaccination.

Some clones are missing from TCRdb's copy, which holds only in-frame ones; the method was immunoSEQ multiplex PCR. The sample consists of tens of thousands of clones, over 55% of them appearing once. After expansion with viral peptide pools in the ViraFEST assay, antigen-specific CD4+ T cells were sequenced. An approximately 10-day culture period preceded the isolation of CD4+ T cells. Two doses of BNT162b2 or mRNA-1273 vaccine were administered to participants. About 2.1 million PBMC were placed in each well, which was supplemented with approximately 9.7 IU/ml IL-2 and around 9.5 ug/ml peptides. On both days 3 and 7, half of the culture medium was replaced with IL-2 medium.

The input for sequencing was CD4+ T cells from PBMCs cultured with SARS-CoV-2 spike peptides, taken after COVID-19 vaccination. The origin of this receptor is a human donor who received a COVID-19 vaccine. The J gene is TRBJ1-3, the V gene TRBV3-1 (or the pseudogene TRBV3-2); D gene uncertain. CDR3 bases: TGTGCCAGCAGCCAAGATACCGTATTCTCTGGAAACACCATATATTTT. It yields the protein CASSQDTVFSGNTIYF.